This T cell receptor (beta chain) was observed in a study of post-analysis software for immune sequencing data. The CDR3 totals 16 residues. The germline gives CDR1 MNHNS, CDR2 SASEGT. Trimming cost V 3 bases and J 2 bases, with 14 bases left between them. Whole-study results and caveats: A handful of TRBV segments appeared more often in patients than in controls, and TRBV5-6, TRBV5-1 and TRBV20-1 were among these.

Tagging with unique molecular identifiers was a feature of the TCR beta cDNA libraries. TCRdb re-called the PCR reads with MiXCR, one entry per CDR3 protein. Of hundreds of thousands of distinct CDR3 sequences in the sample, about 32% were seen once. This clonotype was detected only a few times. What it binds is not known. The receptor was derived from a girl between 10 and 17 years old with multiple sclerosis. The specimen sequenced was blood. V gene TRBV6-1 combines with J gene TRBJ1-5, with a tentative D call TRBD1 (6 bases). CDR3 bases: TGTGCCAGCAGTGATTGGGGGGCGGGCGGCAATCAGCCCCAGCATTTT. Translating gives CASSDWGAGGNQPQHF.